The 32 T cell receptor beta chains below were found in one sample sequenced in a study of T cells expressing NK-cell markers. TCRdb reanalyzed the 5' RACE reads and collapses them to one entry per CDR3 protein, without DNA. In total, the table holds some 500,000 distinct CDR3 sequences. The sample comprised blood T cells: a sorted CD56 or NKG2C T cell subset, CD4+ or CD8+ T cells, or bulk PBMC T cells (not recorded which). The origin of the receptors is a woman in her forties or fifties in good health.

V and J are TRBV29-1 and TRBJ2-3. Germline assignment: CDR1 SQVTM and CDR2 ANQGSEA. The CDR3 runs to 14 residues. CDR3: CSVDRSSVSDTQYF.

The CDR3 sequence: CASTMGLFFSGGSSYNEQFF. J is TRBJ2-1 and V is TRBV28; the TCRdb call, TRBD2, lacks DNA for checking. CDR1 is MDHEN, CDR2 SYDVKM, per germline. The CDR3 length is 20 residues.

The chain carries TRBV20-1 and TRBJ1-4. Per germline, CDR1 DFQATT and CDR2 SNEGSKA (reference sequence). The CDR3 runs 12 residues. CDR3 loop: CSARGRREKLFF.

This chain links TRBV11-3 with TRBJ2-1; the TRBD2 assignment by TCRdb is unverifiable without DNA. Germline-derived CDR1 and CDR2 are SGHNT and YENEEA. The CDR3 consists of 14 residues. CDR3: CASSLVLGVSEQFF.

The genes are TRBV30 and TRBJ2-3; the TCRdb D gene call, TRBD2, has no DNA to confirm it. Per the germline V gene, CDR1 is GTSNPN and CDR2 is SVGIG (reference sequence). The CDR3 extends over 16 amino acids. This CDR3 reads CAWSFLAGGGGDTQYF.

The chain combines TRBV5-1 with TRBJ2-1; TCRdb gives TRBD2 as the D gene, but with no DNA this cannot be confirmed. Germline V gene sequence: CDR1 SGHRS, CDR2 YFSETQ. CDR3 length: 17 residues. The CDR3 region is CASSLGVRDWAPNEQFF.

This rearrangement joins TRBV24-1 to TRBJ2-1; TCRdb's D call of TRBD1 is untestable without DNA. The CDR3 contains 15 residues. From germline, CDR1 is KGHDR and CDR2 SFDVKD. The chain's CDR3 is CATSGTGKKTNSQFF.

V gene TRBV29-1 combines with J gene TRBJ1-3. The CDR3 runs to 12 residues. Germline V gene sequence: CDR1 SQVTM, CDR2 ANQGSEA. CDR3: CSVGHNGNTIYF.

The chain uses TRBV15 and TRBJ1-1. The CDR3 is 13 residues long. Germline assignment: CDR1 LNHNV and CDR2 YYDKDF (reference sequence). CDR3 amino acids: CATSRLEPAEAFF.

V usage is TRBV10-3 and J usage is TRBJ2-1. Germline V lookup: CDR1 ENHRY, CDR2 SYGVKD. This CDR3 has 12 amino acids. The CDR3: CAIRGSGDEQFF.

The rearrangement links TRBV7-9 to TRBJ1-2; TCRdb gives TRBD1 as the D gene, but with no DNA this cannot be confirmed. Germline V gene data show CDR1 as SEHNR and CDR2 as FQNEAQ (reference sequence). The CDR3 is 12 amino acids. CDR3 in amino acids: CASSTRDSGYTF.

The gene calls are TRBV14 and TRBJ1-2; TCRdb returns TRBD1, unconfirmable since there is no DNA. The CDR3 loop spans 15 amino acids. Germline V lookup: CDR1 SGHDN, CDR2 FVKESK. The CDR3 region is CASSKTGTPLYGYTF.

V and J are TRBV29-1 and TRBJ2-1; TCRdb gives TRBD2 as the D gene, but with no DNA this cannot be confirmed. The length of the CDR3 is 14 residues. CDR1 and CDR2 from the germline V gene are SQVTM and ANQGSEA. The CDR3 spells CSVERRLAGNEQFF.

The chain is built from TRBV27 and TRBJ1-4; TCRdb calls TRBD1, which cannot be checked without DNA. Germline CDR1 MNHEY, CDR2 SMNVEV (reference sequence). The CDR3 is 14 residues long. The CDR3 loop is CATSTWTGNEKLFF.

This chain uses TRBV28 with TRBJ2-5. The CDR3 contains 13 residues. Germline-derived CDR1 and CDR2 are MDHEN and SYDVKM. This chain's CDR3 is CASRSPNQETQYF.

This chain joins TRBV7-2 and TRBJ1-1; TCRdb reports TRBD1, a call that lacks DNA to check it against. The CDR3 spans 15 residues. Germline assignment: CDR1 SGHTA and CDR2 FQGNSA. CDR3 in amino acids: CASSPYRAWNTEAFF.

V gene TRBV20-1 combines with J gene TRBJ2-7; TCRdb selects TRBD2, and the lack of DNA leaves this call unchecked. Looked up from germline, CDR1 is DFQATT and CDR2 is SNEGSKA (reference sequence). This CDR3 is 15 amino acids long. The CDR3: CSARPSQRVSYEQYF.

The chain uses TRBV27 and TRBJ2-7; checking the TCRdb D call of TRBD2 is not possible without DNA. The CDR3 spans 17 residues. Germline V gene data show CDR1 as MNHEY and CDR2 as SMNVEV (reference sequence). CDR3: CASSSFSGRAISYEQYF.

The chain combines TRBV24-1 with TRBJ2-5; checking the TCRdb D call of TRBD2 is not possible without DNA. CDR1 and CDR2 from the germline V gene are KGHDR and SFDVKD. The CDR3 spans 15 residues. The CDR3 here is CATSDPSGTVQTQYF.

The CDR3: CASSQEPRGHIQYF. The genes are TRBV3-1 and TRBJ2-4; with no DNA, the TCRdb D assignment of TRBD2 cannot be verified. CDR3 length equals 14 residues. Germline V lookup: CDR1 LGHDT, CDR2 YNNKEL (reference sequence).

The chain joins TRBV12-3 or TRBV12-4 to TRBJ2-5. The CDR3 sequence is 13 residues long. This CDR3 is CASSKDVQETQYF.

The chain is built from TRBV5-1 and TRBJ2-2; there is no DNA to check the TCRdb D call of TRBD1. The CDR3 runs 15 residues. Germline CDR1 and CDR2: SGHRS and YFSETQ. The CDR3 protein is CASSLTTGGSGELFF.

The CDR3: CASSLAPQSGTGELFF. V is TRBV7-6 and J is TRBJ2-2; TCRdb's D gene call, TRBD1, goes unchecked for lack of DNA. CDR1 SGHVS and CDR2 FNYEAQ come from the germline V gene. CDR3 length: 16 amino acids.

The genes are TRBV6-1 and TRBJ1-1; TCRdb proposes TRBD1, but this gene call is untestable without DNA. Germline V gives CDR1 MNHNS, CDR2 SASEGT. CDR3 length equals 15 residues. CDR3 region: CASSEARGPNTEAFF.

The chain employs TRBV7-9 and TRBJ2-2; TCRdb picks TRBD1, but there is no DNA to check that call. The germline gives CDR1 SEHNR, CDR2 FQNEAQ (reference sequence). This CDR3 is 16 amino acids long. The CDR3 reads CASSSRTGSNTGELFF.

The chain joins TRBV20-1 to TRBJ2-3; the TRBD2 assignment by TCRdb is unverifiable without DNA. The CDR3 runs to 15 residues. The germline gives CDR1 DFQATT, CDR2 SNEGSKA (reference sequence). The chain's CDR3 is CSARDGRVSTDTQYF.

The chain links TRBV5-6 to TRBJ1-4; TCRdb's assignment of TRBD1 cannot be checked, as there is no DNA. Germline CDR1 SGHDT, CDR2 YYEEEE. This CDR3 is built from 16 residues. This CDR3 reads CASSLGLGTEEEKLFF.

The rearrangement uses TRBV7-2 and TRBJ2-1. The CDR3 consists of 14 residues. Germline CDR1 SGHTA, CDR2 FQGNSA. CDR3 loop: CASSLGPRQNEQFF.

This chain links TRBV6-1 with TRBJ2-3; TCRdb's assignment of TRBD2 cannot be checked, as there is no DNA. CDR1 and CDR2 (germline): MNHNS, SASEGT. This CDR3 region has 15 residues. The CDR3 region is CASSGTSVSTDTQYF.

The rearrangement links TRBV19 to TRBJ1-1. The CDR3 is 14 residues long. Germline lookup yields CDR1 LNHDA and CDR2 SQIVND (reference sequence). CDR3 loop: CASRPTNQNTEAFF.

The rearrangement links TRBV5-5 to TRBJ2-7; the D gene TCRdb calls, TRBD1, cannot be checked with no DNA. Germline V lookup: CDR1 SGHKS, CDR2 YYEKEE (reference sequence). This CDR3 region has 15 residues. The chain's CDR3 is CASSLLGALSYEQYF.

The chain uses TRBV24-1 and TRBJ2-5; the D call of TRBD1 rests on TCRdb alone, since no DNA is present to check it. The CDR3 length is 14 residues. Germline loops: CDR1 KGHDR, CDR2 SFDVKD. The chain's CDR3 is CATSDPSSRGTQYF.